This TCR beta chain originates from a study of T cells in Graves' hyperthyroidism and ophthalmopathy. This CDR3 is built from 12 residues. The germline V gene has CDR1 KGHSH and CDR2 LQKENI. With V trimmed by 8 bases and J by 4 bases, 0 bases remained unmatched. RNA transcripts served as the template for amplifying TCR beta CDR3 regions. The HTBI set primed first-round TCR CDR3 RT-PCR. TCRdb re-called the multiplex PCR reads with MiXCR, one entry per CDR3 protein. The top ten hold 25% to 30% of the sample, which has 300,000 to 450,000 distinct CDR3 sequences, about 15% seen once. This clonotype was recorded at least ten times.

This TCR was sampled from a woman between 18 and 29 years old with Graves' hyperthyroidism that later progressed to Graves' ophthalmopathy. The chain uses TRBV18 and TRBJ2-3; 10 positions match TRBD2. The sequenced sample consisted of blood. CDR3: CASGTSADTQYF. The CDR3 DNA reads TGTGCCAGCGGGACTAGCGCAGATACGCAGTATTTT.